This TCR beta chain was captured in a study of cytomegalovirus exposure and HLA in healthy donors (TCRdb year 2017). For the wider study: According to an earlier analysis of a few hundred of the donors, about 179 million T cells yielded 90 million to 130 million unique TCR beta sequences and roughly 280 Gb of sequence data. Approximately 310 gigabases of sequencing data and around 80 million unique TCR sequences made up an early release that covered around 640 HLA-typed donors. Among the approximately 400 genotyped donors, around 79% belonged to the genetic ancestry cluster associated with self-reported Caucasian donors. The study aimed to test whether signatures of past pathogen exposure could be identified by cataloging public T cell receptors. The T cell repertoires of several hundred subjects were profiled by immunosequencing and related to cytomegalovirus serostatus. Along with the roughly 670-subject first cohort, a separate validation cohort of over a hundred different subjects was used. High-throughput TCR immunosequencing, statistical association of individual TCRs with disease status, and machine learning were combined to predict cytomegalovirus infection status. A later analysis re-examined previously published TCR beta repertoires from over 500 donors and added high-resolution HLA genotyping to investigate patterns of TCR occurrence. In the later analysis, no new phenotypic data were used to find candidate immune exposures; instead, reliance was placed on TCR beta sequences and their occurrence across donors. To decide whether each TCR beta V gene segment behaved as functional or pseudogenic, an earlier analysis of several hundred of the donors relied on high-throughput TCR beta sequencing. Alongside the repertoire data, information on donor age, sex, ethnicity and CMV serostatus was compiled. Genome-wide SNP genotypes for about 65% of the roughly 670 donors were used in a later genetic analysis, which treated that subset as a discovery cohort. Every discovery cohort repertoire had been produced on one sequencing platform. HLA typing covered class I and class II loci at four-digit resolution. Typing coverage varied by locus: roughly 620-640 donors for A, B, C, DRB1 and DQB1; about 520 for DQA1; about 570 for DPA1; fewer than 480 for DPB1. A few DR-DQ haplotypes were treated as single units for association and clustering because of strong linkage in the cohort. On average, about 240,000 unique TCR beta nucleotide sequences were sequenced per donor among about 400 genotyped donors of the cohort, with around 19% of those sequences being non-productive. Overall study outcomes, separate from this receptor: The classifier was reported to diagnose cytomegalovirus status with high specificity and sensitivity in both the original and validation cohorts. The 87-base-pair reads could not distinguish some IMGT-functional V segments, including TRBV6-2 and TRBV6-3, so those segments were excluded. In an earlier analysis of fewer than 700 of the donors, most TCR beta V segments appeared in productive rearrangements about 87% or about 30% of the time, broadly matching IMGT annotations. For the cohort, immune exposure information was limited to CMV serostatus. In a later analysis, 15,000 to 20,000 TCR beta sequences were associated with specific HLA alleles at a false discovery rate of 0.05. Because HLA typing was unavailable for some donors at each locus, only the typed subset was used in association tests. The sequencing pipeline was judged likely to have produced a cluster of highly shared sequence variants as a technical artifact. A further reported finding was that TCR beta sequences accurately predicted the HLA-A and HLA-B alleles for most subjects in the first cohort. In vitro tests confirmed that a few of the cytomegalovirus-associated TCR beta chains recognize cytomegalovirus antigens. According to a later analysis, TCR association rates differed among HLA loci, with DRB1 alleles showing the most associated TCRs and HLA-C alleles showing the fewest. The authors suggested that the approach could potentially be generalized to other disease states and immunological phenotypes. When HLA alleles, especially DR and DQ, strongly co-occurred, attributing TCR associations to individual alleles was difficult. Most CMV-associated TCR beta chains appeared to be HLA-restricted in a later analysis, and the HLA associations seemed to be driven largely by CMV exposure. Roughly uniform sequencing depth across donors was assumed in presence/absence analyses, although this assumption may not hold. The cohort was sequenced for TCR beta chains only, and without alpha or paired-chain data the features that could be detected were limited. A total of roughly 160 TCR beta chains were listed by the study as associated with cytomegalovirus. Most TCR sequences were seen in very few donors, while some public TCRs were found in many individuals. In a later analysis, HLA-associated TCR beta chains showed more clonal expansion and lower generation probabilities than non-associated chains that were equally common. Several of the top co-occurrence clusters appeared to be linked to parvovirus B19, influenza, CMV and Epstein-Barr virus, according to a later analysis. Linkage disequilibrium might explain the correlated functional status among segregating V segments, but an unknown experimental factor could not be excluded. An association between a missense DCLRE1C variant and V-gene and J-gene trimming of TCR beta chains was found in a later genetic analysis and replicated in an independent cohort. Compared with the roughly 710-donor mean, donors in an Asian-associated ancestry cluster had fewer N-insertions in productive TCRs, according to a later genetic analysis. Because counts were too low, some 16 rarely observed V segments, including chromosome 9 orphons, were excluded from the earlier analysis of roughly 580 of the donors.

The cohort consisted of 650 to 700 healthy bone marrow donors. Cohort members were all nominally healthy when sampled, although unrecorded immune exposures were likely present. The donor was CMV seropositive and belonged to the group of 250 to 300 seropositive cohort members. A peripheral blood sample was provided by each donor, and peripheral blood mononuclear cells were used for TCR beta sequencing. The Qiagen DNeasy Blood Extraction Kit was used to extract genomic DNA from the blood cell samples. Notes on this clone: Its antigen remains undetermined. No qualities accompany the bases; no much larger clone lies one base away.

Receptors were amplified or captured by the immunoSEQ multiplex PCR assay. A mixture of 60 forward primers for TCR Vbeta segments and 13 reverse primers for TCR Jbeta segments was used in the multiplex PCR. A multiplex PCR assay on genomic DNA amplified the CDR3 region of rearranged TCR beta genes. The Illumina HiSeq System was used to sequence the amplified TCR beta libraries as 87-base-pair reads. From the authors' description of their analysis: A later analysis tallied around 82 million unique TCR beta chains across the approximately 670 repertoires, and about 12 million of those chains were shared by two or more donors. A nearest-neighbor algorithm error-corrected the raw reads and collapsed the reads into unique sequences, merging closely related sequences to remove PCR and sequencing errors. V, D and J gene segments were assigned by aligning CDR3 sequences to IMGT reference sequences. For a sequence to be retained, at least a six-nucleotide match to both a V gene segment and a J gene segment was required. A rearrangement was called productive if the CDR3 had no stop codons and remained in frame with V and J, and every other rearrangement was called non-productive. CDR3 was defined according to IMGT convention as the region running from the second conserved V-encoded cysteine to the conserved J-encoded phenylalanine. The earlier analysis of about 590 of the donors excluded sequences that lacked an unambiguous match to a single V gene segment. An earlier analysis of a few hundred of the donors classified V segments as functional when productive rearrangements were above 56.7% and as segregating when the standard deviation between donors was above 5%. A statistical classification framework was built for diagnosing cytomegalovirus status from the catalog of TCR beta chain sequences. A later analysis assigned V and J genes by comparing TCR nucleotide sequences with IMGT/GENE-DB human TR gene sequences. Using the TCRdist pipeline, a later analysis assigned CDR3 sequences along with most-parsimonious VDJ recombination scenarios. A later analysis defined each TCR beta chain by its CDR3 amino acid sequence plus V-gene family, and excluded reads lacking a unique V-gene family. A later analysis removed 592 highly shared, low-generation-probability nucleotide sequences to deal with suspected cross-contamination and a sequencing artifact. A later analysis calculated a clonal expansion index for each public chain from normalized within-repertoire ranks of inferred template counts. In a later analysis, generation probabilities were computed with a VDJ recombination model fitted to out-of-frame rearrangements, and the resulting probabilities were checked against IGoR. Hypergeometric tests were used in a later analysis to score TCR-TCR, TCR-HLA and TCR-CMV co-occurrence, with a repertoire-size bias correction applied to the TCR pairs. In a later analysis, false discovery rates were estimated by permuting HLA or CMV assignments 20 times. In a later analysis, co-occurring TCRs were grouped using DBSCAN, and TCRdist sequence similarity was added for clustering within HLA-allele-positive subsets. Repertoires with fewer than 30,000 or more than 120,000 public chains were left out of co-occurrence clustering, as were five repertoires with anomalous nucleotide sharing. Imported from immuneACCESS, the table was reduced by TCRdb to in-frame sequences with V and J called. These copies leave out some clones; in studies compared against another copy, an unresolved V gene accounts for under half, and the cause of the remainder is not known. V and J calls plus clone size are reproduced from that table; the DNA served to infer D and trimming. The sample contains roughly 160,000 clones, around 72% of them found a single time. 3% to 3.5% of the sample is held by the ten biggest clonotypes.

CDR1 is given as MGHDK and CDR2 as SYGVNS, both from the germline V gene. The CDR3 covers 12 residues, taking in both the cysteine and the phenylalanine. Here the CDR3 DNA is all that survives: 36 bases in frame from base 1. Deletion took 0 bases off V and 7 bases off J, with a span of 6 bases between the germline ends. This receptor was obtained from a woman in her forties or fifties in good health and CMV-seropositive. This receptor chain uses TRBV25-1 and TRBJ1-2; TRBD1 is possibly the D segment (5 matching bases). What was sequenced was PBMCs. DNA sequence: TGTGCCAGCAGTGAATACGGGGGTGGCTACACCTTC. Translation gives CASSEYGGGYTF.